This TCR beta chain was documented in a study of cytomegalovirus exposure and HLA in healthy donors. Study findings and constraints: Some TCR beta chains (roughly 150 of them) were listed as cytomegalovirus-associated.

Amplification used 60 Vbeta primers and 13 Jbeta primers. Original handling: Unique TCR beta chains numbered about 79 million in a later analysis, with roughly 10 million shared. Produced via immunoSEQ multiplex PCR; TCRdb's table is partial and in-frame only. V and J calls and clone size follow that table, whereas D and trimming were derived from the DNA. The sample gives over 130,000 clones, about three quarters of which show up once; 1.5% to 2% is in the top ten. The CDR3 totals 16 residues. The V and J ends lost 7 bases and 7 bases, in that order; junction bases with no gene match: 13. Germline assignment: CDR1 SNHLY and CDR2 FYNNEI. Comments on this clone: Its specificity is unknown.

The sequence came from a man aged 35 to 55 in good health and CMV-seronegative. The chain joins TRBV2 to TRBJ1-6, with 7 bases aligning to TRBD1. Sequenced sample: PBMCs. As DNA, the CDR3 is TGTGCCAGCACCCTCCCCCCGGGACAGAAGAATTCACCCCTCCACTTT. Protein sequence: CASTLPPGQKNSPLHF.